The clone carrying this TCR beta chain showed up just a few times. What it binds is unknown. When naive CD8 T cells were sorted, they were gated as CD8+CD4-CCR7+CD45RA+. The data derive from a study of molecular identifiers for immune sequencing clone quantification. About the study: Within a replicate experiment, RNA obtained from either 20,000 or 100,000 naive CD8 cells was divided into five aliquots, and four of those aliquots were then sequenced. Study-level points and caveats: Naive cells had under 1% of molecules in clones above 20 RNA copies, effectors over 97%.

Germline CDR1 and CDR2: ENHRY and SYGVKD. This CDR3 spans 18 amino acids. V dropped 7 bases and J dropped 1; count of bases not matched to a gene: 10. Both previously described methods and listed TCR primers were employed to make bulk TCR libraries. TCRdb passed the PCR reads through MiXCR, listing each CDR3 protein once. This table has about 630,000 distinct CDR3 sequences, about 25% appearing once. Sequencing was done on a sample of naive CD8+ T cells from blood, with Jurkat cell RNA spiked in. Subset defined: FACS-sorted CD8+CD4-CCR7+CD45RA+ naive T cells. V is TRBV10-3 and J is TRBJ2-1; 13 bases are a match to TRBD2. The TCR originated in a human donor in good health. Some libraries in this study had Jurkat cell RNA spiked in. The CDR3 nucleotides are TGTGCCATCATGGTCCAAACTAGCGGGGGGGCATCCTACAATGAGCAGTTCTTC. Protein sequence: CAIMVQTSGGASYNEQFF.